Sequencing of this T cell receptor (beta chain) was carried out in a study of blood T cell repertoires in COVID-19. The length of the CDR3 is 16 residues. The germline gives CDR1 SGHNT, CDR2 YYREEE (reference sequence). V shed 5 bases and J shed 2 bases, with 17 bases lying between them. Produced via immunoSEQ multiplex PCR; TCRdb's table is partial and in-frame only. Of under 200,000 clones listed, under 95% are singletons. The receptor was derived from a man between 18 and 29 years old with acute or convalescent COVID-19. The gene calls are TRBV5-4 and TRBJ1-3, with a weak D call TRBD1 (5 bases). The sample was peripheral blood. The CDR3 region is CASRKGREGPGNTIYF. The CDR3 DNA is TGTGCCAGCAGGAAGGGCAGGGAGGGTCCTGGAAACACCATATATTTT.